The 23 T cell receptor beta chains given below trace back to one sample, sequenced in a study of monozygotic twins with inflammatory bowel disease. From the 5' RACE reads, TCRdb lists one entry per CDR3 protein and no DNA. This sample contains 310,000 or so distinct CDR3 sequences. The sequenced sample was blood. These TCRs come from a human donor with ulcerative colitis or Crohn's disease, or a healthy co-twin of an affected twin (not recorded which).

V is TRBV11-2 and J is TRBJ1-1; the D call of TRBD1 rests on TCRdb alone, since no DNA is present to check it. CDR3 size: 15 residues. Germline assignment: CDR1 SGHAT and CDR2 FQNNGV. This CDR3 reads CASSLDPSDRGEAFF.

The chain joins TRBV2 to TRBJ2-5. Germline V gene lookup returns CDR1 SNHLY and CDR2 FYNNEI. CDR3 size: 11 residues. The CDR3 loop reads CASKLQETQYF.

The gene calls are TRBV20-1 and TRBJ2-1. The V gene's germline CDR1 is DFQATT and CDR2 SNEGSKA (reference sequence). The CDR3 consists of 15 residues. The CDR3 loop reads CSARDLTVSYNEQFF.

V and J are TRBV7-2 and TRBJ2-7. The CDR3 totals 13 residues. From germline, CDR1 is SGHTA and CDR2 FQGNSA. This CDR3 is CASSLGRGYEQYF.

The CDR3 reads CASSFRGYGYTF. The V gene is TRBV7-2, the J gene TRBJ1-2; the TRBD1 assignment by TCRdb is unverifiable without DNA. Germline CDR1 reads SGHTA; CDR2 reads FQGNSA. CDR3 length equals 12 residues.

The chain carries TRBV25-1 and TRBJ2-7; TCRdb lists TRBD1, though no DNA is available to test this call. Germline assignment: CDR1 MGHDK and CDR2 SYGVNS. The CDR3 has 15 residues. CDR3 sequence reads: CASSDPGTDYYEQYF.

The chain couples TRBV7-8 to TRBJ2-7; TCRdb indicates TRBD1, and absent DNA this call remains unverified. CDR1 is SGHVS and CDR2 is FQNEAQ in the germline V gene. This CDR3 is 15 amino acids long. This CDR3 is CASSLGPGQAYEQYF.

The V gene is TRBV20-1, the J gene TRBJ1-1; with no DNA, the TCRdb D assignment of TRBD1 cannot be verified. The CDR3 loop spans 14 amino acids. Per the germline V gene, CDR1 is DFQATT and CDR2 is SNEGSKA (reference sequence). This CDR3 is CSARGQGKAAEAFF.

The chain uses TRBV7-8 and TRBJ2-1; TCRdb calls TRBD1, which cannot be checked without DNA. Germline-derived CDR1 and CDR2 are SGHVS and FQNEAQ. The CDR3 is made up of 15 amino acids. This chain's CDR3 is CASSSRDRGSGEQFF.

The chain carries TRBV21-1 and TRBJ1-1; TCRdb picks TRBD1, but there is no DNA to check that call. TRBV21-1 is flagged as a pseudogene. This CDR3 has 16 residues. CDR3 loop: CASSKVVSRASTEAFF.

V usage is TRBV20-1 and J usage is TRBJ2-5; TCRdb indicates TRBD1, and absent DNA this call remains unverified. The CDR3 loop spans 12 amino acids. Germline V gives CDR1 DFQATT, CDR2 SNEGSKA (reference sequence). CDR3 sequence reads: CSATTGYETQYF.

The J gene is TRBJ2-3, the V gene TRBV5-1; checking the TCRdb D call of TRBD1 is not possible without DNA. There are 15 residues in the CDR3. From germline, CDR1 is SGHRS and CDR2 YFSETQ. CDR3 protein: CASSDPTGAEDTQYF. Looking up the rest from reference TRBV5-1 and TRBJ2-3 gives the full variable domain: KAGVTQTPRYLIKTRGQQVTLSCSPISGHRSVSWYQQTPGQGLQFLFEYFSETQRNKGNFPGRFSGRQFSNSRSEMNVSTLELGDSALYLCASSDPTGAEDTQYFGPGTRLTVL.

This rearrangement joins TRBV5-4 to TRBJ2-5; with no DNA, the TCRdb D assignment of TRBD2 cannot be verified. The CDR3 has 16 residues. Germline V gene sequence: CDR1 SGHNT, CDR2 YYREEE (reference sequence). CDR3 region: CASSLRLAGVRETQYF.

The V gene is TRBV5-1, the J gene TRBJ2-1. CDR1 is SGHRS, CDR2 YFSETQ, per germline. This CDR3 comprises 14 residues. CDR3 in amino acids: CASSVGKATNEQFF.

The rearrangement links TRBV20-1 to TRBJ2-1. Germline CDR1 and CDR2: DFQATT and SNEGSKA (reference sequence). This CDR3 contains 12 residues. This chain's CDR3 is CSARKPNNEQFF.

The gene calls are TRBV12-3 or TRBV12-4 and TRBJ1-4; lacking DNA, the TRBD1 call made by TCRdb goes unchecked. This CDR3 is 12 amino acids long. The chain's CDR3 is CASTGGFEKLFF.

CDR3 sequence: CASGRDTGELFF. The chain couples TRBV9 to TRBJ2-2. The CDR3 totals 12 residues. Germline CDR1 SGDLS, CDR2 YYNGEE.

The gene calls are TRBV20-1 and TRBJ2-3; no DNA is available, so the TRBD2 call from TCRdb remains unchecked. CDR1 is DFQATT, CDR2 SNEGSKA, per germline (reference sequence). The CDR3 runs to 15 residues. The CDR3 sequence is CSAVDSVAYPDTQYF.

The chain employs TRBV5-1 and TRBJ1-2; there is no DNA to check the TCRdb D call of TRBD1. The CDR3 loop spans 16 amino acids. Germline V gives CDR1 SGHRS, CDR2 YFSETQ. The CDR3 here is CASSPEGGLNNYGYTF.

V gene TRBV20-1 combines with J gene TRBJ2-7. The CDR3 spans 13 residues. The germline V gene has CDR1 DFQATT and CDR2 SNEGSKA (reference sequence). CDR3 region: CSARVGRAYEQYF.

The chain uses TRBV5-1 and TRBJ2-2. The germline gives CDR1 SGHRS, CDR2 YFSETQ. The CDR3 loop spans 17 amino acids. The CDR3 is CASSLGPASANTGELFF.

The chain has TRBV20-1 and TRBJ2-2; TCRdb designates TRBD2, a call that cannot be tested without DNA. This CDR3 has 14 amino acids. Germline V lookup: CDR1 DFQATT, CDR2 SNEGSKA (reference sequence). The CDR3: CSAPPRGLAGELFF.

The chain couples TRBV6-1 to TRBJ1-4. There are 13 residues in the CDR3. Germline lookup yields CDR1 MNHNS and CDR2 SASEGT. CDR3 protein: CASRGMNNEKLFF.